Following are 19 T cell receptor beta chains from one sample sequenced in a study of STAT5B mutations in CD4+ large granular lymphocyte leukemia. This table comes from immunoSEQ multiplex PCR, and its TCRdb copy is limited to in-frame clones, with some not included. Altogether about 40,000 clones are present, approximately 88% being singletons, with the ten largest covering approximately 0.3%. What was sequenced was CD4+ T cells from blood buffy coats. The source of these receptors is a human donor in good health.

The chain links TRBV19 to TRBJ1-6; D is unresolved. V was cut by 5 bases and J by 5 bases, with 10 bases left in between. CDR1 and CDR2 (germline): LNHDA, SQIVND (reference sequence). This CDR3 is built from 14 residues. The CDR3 coding sequence is TGTGCCAGTAGTGTGCTCAGTGATAATTCACCCCTCCACTTT. Translating it yields CASSVLSDNSPLHF.

The rearrangement links TRBV30 to TRBJ1-5, with a weak D call TRBD1 (6 bases). The CDR3 totals 13 residues. Looked up from germline, CDR1 is GTSNPN and CDR2 is SVGIG (reference sequence). Trimming removed 1 base from V and 6 bases from J, with 10 bases in between. The CDR3 loop is CAWSDRVRQPQHF. CDR3 in DNA: TGTGCCTGGAGTGACAGGGTGCGTCAGCCCCAGCATTTT.

The chain uses TRBV9 and TRBJ2-3, with 11 positions matching TRBD2. The junction had 9 bases not matched to a gene; V was cut back by 4 bases and J by 5 bases. Per the germline V gene, CDR1 is SGDLS and CDR2 is YYNGEE. The CDR3 is 16 amino acids. The CDR3 DNA is TGTGCCAGCAGCACCAGTAGCGGGGGGGCCAAAGATACGCAGTATTTT. It specifies CASSTSSGGAKDTQYF.

This chain uses TRBV5-6 with TRBJ1-4; D possibly corresponds to TRBD1 (6 bases). V lost 4 bases and J lost 10, with 20 bases in between. CDR3 length equals 15 residues. Germline V lookup: CDR1 SGHDT, CDR2 YYEEEE. The CDR3 DNA reads TGTGCCAGCAGCGAACAGGGTCCAGAGGATGTAAAACTGTTTTTT. This encodes CASSEQGPEDVKLFF. The full variable domain, its missing parts supplied by reference TRBV5-6 and TRBJ1-4, is DAGVTQSPTHLIKTRGQQVTLRCSPKSGHDTVSWYQQALGQGPQFIFQYYEEEERQRGNFPDRFSGHQFPNYSSELNVNALLLGDSALYLCASSEQGPEDVKLFFGSGTQLSVL.

J is TRBJ2-7 and V is TRBV6-1, with D hard to call. Germline CDR1 and CDR2: MNHNS and SASEGT. The V and J ends lost 2 bases and 3 bases respectively, with 5 bases between them. This CDR3 contains 12 residues. CDR3 residues: CASSETLYEQYF. Here the CDR3 DNA reads TGTGCCAGCAGTGAAACCCTCTACGAGCAGTACTTC.

The chain combines TRBV2 with TRBJ1-1, with no clear D. The CDR3 totals 16 residues. Germline V gene sequence: CDR1 SNHLY, CDR2 FYNNEI. V was trimmed by 0 bases and J by 5 bases, leaving 16 bases between them. CDR3 residues: CASSEASGRVGTEAFF. CDR3 DNA sequence: TGTGCCAGCAGTGAAGCGTCTGGGCGTGTAGGTACTGAAGCTTTCTTT.

This clone was detected only once. The rearrangement joins TRBV19 to TRBJ2-1; 7 bases fit TRBD2. J gave up 8 bases and V 4 bases, and 5 bases lay outside the gene matches. Per the germline V gene, CDR1 is LNHDA and CDR2 is SQIVND (reference sequence). This CDR3 region has 13 residues. The CDR3, as DNA: TGTGCCAGTAGTAGGGACTATAGCTATGAGCAGTTCTTC. This encodes CASSRDYSYEQFF.

This clone has only one observation. The V gene is TRBV19, the J gene TRBJ1-2, with 8 positions matching TRBD1. The CDR3 extends over 17 amino acids. J was trimmed by 5 bases and V by 4 bases; bases with no gene match: 15. CDR1 and CDR2 from the germline V gene are LNHDA and SQIVND (reference sequence). CDR3 in amino acids: CASSTAGQGSSIYGYTF. The CDR3 DNA is TGTGCCAGTAGTACCGCAGGACAGGGATCTTCAATATATGGCTACACCTTC.

This chain connects TRBV7-2 to TRBJ1-4; tentative D call: TRBD1 (6 bases). The germline CDR1 and CDR2 sequences are SGHTA and FQGNSA. This CDR3 is built from 15 residues. Between the trimmed V and J ends, which lost 4 bases and 0 bases, there was a span of 9 bases. CDR3 in amino acids: CASSSNRATNEKLFF. In DNA, the CDR3 is TGTGCCAGCAGCTCCAACAGGGCAACTAATGAAAAACTGTTTTTT.

This clone showed up just a few times. The rearrangement joins TRBV11-3 to TRBJ2-2; D is uncertain. The V gene's germline CDR1 is SGHNT and CDR2 YENEEA. V gave up 3 bases and J gave up 5 bases, with 4 bases separating them. This CDR3 region has 12 residues. The chain's CDR3 is CASSFGTGELFF. CDR3 coding DNA: TGTGCCAGCAGCTTTGGTACCGGGGAGCTGTTTTTT. The full variable domain, rest sourced from reference TRBV11-3 and TRBJ2-2, is EAGVVQSPRYKIIEKKQPVAFWCNPISGHNTLYWYLQNLGQGPELLIRYENEEAVDDSQLPKDRFSAERLKGVDSTLKIQPAELGDSAVYLCASSFGTGELFFGEGSRLTVL.

The chain couples TRBV27 to TRBJ1-1; a weak D match, TRBD1 (6 bases). Trimming pared 6 bases from V and 3 bases from J, leaving 14 bases between. Per germline, CDR1 MNHEY and CDR2 SMNVEV (reference sequence). This CDR3 contains 14 residues. Written as DNA, the CDR3 is TGTGCCAGCAGCCCGCACAGGGCGGACACTGAAGCTTTCTTT. It yields the protein CASSPHRADTEAFF.

This rearrangement joins TRBV7-9 to TRBJ2-6; D is unclear. Trimming took off 1 base at V and 0 bases at J, with 13 bases between the two ends. Germline V gene lookup returns CDR1 SEHNR and CDR2 FQNEAQ (reference sequence). The length of the CDR3 is 18 residues. CDR3 DNA: TGTGCCAGCAGCTTAGGCGGTTATAGGGTCTCTGGGGCCAACGTCCTGACTTTC. This sequence encodes CASSLGGYRVSGANVLTF.

The chain employs TRBV30 and TRBJ1-1; no definite D call. CDR3 length: 13 amino acids. CDR1 is GTSNPN, CDR2 SVGIG, per germline (reference sequence). The V end lost 0 bases, the J end lost 3 bases, and 8 bases lay between the germline ends. CDR3 nucleotide sequence: TGTGCCTGGAGTGTAGAGGAGGACACTGAAGCTTTCTTT. It codes for CAWSVEEDTEAFF.

The rearrangement uses TRBV4-2 and TRBJ2-7; 10 bases agree with TRBD1. Per the germline V gene, CDR1 is LGHNA and CDR2 is YNFKEQ. CDR3 size: 15 residues. The V and J ends lost 4 bases and 0 bases, in that order; junction bases with no gene match: 3. The CDR3 region is CASSRGQGISYEQYF. The CDR3 nucleotides read TGTGCCAGCAGCCGGGGACAGGGGATCTCCTACGAGCAGTACTTC.

The rearrangement uses TRBV5-6 and TRBJ2-7; 14 bases fit TRBD2. J was trimmed by 0 bases and V by 3 bases; bases with no gene match: 8. Germline CDR1 is SGHDT and CDR2 is YYEEEE. The CDR3 extends over 18 amino acids. The CDR3 DNA reads as TGTGCCAGCAGCTCCACCGGGACTAGCGGGAGTACCTCCTACGAGCAGTACTTC. It is translated as CASSSTGTSGSTSYEQYF.

The chain joins TRBV9 to TRBJ2-2; the D call may be TRBD1 or TRBD2 (5 bases each). This CDR3 has 15 residues. The V gene's germline CDR1 is SGDLS and CDR2 YYNGEE. V was trimmed by 3 bases and J by 2 bases, leaving 11 bases between them. The CDR3 coding sequence is TGTGCCAGCAGCGGGGGGACGGCAAACACCGGGGAGCTGTTTTTT. Its protein product is CASSGGTANTGELFF.

The table lists this clone with a count of one. The chain is built from TRBV28 and TRBJ2-6, with D tentatively TRBD1 (6 bases). CDR1 and CDR2 from the germline V gene are MDHEN and SYDVKM. The germline V and J ends were trimmed by 5 bases and 0 bases, with 17 bases remaining between them. The CDR3 has 18 residues. DNA for the CDR3: TGTGCCAGCAGTAGAACGGGACACACGAGCTCTGGGGCCAACGTCCTGACTTTC. Encoded protein: CASSRTGHTSSGANVLTF.

J is TRBJ1-4 and V is TRBV19; 11 bases line up with TRBD1. Germline CDR1 LNHDA, CDR2 SQIVND (reference sequence). This CDR3 contains 20 residues. Germline trimming cut 3 bases from V and 2 bases from J; bases unmatched to any gene: 14. For the CDR3, the DNA is TGTGCCAGTAGTATCAGGCCCGGGACAGGGGGTTCGTCTACTAATGAAAAACTGTTTTTT. Protein: CASSIRPGTGGSSTNEKLFF.

This clone was found once. The chain couples TRBV28 to TRBJ1-1, with D perhaps TRBD1 (6 bases). The CDR3 extends over 14 amino acids. Germline loops: CDR1 MDHEN, CDR2 SYDVKM. Deletions cut 4 bases from V and 1 base from J, with 10 bases between. This CDR3 is CASSYGQRNTEAFF. The DNA for the CDR3 is TGTGCCAGCAGTTACGGACAGAGGAACACTGAAGCTTTCTTT.